This is a list of T cell receptor beta chains from one sample in a study of technical replicates of blood from a handful of donors. Here immunoSEQ multiplex PCR was the method, and the copy in TCRdb shows in-frame clones only, minus some. The sample records about 70,000 clones, around 95% being singletons. The sequenced sample consisted of T cells isolated from PBMCs. The receptor set was obtained from a human donor in good health. The CDR3 runs from the conserved cysteine through the conserved F or W. Not all rows give a size; the values are once, few, many and, for expanded clones, a class.

CDR3aa,abundance,j_gene,v_gene
CASSEPEGGHTQYF,once,TRBJ2-3,TRBV6-1
CASSLQGHQYEQYF,.,TRBJ2-7,TRBV6-5
CASSQENHPPRTGTSGSSDEQYF,.,TRBJ2-7,TRBV14
CASMYRWKDEQYF,.,TRBJ2-7,TRBV2
CASRGLAGEGELFF,.,TRBJ2-2,TRBV6-4
CASSGLAGGPHEQYF,.,TRBJ2-7,TRBV2
CASSRGQGYGYTF,few,TRBJ1-2,TRBV2
CASSYGSRGETQYF,once,TRBJ2-5,TRBV5-1
CASSLYGANEQYF,.,TRBJ2-7,TRBV28
CASSLGTASNQPQHF,.,TRBJ1-5,TRBV11-1
CASSLKGQLLPYEQYF,.,TRBJ2-7,TRBV6-6
CASSIRGGNEKLFF,.,TRBJ1-4,TRBV19
CAISGTSGYNEQFF,few,TRBJ2-1,TRBV10-3
CASSRQGAGAYNEQFF,.,TRBJ2-1,TRBV19
CASKDSYTEAFF,.,TRBJ1-1,TRBV27
CASYSGMVTHEQFF,.,TRBJ2-1,TRBV6-1
CAIGEGTGKAFF,.,TRBJ1-1,TRBV10-3
CASSPREQGYTF,once,TRBJ1-2,TRBV21-1
CASSFGSAGELFF,.,TRBJ2-2,TRBV7-2
CASEFGNTEAFF,few,TRBJ1-1,TRBV2
CASSQIARVERSEQYF,.,TRBJ2-7,TRBV4-1
CASSPSRPGRADTQYF,.,TRBJ2-3,TRBV11-3
CASSLELAGASDTQYF,.,TRBJ2-3,TRBV5-1
CASTLIAGGDNEQFF,.,TRBJ2-1,TRBV19
CASSPSRTGNRGYTF,.,TRBJ1-2,TRBV7-2
CASSLGGETDTQYF,.,TRBJ2-3,TRBV7-6
CASEREASSYEQYF,once,TRBJ2-7,TRBV6-1
CASSTSYSEQFF,.,TRBJ2-1,TRBV25-1
CASSLLGTGGSEQYF,.,TRBJ2-7,TRBV7-9
CASSGLAVSYNEQFF,.,TRBJ2-1,TRBV6-5
CASSEWDRPTGELFF,.,TRBJ2-2,TRBV2
CASSALSGSLNTGELFF,.,TRBJ2-2,TRBV9
CASSPRENTEAFF,.,TRBJ1-1,TRBV5-4